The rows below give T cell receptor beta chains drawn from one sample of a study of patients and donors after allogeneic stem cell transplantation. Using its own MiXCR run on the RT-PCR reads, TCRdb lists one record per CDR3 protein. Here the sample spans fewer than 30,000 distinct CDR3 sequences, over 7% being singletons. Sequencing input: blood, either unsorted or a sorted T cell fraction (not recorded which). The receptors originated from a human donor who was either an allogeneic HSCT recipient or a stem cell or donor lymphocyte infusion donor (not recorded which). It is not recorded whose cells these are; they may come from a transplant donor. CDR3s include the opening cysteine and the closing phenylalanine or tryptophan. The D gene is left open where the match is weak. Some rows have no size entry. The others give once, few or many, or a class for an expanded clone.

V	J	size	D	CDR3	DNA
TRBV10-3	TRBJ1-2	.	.	CAISESITGAGAAGGYTF	TGTGCCATCAGTGAGTCTATCACCGGGGCAGGGGCCGCGGGGGGCTACACCTTC
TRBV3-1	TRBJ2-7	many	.	CASSQVQGYEQYF	TGTGCCAGCAGCCAAGTTCAGGGGTACGAGCAGTACTTC
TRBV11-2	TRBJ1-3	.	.	CASSLAGRGSSGNTIYF	TGTGCCAGCAGCTTAGCTGGCAGGGGATCCTCTGGAAACACCATATATTTT
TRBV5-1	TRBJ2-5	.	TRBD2	CASSSLGLAANQETQYF	TGCGCCAGCAGCTCCCTAGGACTAGCGGCTAATCAAGAGACCCAGTACTTC
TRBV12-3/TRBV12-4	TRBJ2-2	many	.	CASSLNRQAGELFF	TGTGCCAGCAGTCTGAATAGGCAAGCCGGGGAGCTGTTTTTT
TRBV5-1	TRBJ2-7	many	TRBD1	CASSPDRGPYEQYF	TGCGCCAGCAGCCCGGACAGGGGGCCCTACGAGCAGTACTTC
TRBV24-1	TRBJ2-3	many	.	CATSDAKIASTDTQYF	TGTGCCACCAGTGATGCAAAAATAGCGAGCACAGATACGCAGTATTTT
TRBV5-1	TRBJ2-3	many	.	CASSLGLTNEGDTQYF	TGCGCCAGCAGCTTGGGTCTGACAAACGAAGGAGATACGCAGTATTTT
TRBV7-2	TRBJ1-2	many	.	CASSLAMQGWNYGYTF	TGTGCCAGCAGCTTAGCGATGCAGGGATGGAACTATGGCTACACCTTC
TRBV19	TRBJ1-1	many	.	CASKEERGTEAFF	TGTGCCAGTAAAGAGGAGAGGGGTACTGAAGCTTTCTTT
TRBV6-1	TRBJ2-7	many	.	CASSPGVQAYEQYF	TGTGCCAGCAGCCCAGGGGTACAGGCCTACGAGCAGTACTTC
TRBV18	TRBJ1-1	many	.	CASSTYEYTEAFF	TGTGCCAGCTCAACTTATGAATACACTGAAGCTTTCTTT
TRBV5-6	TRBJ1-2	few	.	CASSGGLEGGYTF	TGTGCCAGCAGCGGGGGGTTGGAAGGTGGCTACACCTTC
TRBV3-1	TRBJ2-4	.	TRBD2	CASSQVLAGVGNIQYF	TGTGCCAGCAGCCAAGTACTAGCGGGAGTGGGAAACATTCAGTACTTC
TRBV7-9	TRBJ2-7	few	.	CASSRYSSEYEQYF	TGTGCCAGCAGTCGGTACTCATCGGAATACGAGCAGTACTTC
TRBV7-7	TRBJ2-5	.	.	CASSLVGGGMQETQYF	TGTGCTAGCAGCTTAGTGGGGGGTGGGATGCAAGAGACCCAGTACTTC
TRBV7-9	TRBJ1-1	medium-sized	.	CASSQVGGDPMNTEAFF	TGTGCCAGCAGCCAAGTGGGGGGCGACCCCATGAACACTGAAGCTTTCTTT
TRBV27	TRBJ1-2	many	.	CASSLNGVYGYTF	TGTGCCAGCAGTTTAAACGGGGTCTATGGCTACACCTTC
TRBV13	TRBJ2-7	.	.	CASSLEVGGEQYF	TGTGCCAGCAGCCTGGAGGTGGGGGGCGAGCAGTACTTC
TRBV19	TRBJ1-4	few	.	CASSTSSGRVGEKLFF	TGTGCCAGTAGTACATCTTCGGGGCGCGTAGGTGAAAAACTGTTTTTT
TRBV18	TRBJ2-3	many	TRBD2	CASSGLGTDTQYF	TGTGCCAGCTCGGGACTAGGCACAGATACGCAGTATTTT
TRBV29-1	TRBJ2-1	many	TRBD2	CSYGVLAGAREQFF	TGCAGCTACGGGGTGCTAGCGGGAGCACGGGAGCAGTTCTTC
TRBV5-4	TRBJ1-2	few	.	CASSLTADYGYTF	TGTGCCAGCAGCTTAACGGCCGACTATGGCTACACCTTC
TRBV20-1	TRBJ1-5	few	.	CSARATVNQPQHF	TGCAGTGCTAGAGCTACAGTCAATCAGCCCCAGCATTTT
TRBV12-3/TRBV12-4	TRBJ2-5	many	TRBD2	CASSTASGRIETQYF	TGTGCCAGCAGTACGGCTAGCGGGAGAATAGAGACCCAGTACTTC
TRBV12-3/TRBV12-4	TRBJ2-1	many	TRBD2	CASSLDVRLAGGQGQFF	TGTGCCAGCAGTTTAGACGTGCGTCTAGCGGGGGGGCAAGGGCAGTTCTTC
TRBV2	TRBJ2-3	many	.	CASRGSPDTQYF	TGTGCCAGCAGAGGTAGTCCGGATACGCAGTATTTT
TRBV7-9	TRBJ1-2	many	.	CASSLGSGNYGYTF	TGTGCCAGCAGCTTAGGATCTGGTAACTATGGCTACACCTTC
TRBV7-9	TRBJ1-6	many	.	CASSSGASPLHF	TGTGCCAGCAGCTCAGGGGCTTCACCCCTCCACTTT
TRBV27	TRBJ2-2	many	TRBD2	CATSLGRANTGELFF	TGTGCCACCTCCCTTGGGAGGGCTAACACCGGGGAGCTGTTTTTT
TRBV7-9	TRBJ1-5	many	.	CASTSTEAASNQPQHF	TGTGCCAGCACCTCCACGGAGGCAGCTAGCAATCAGCCCCAGCATTTT
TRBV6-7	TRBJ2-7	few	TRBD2	CASRGRVEQYF	TGTGCCAGCCGCGGGAGGGTCGAGCAGTACTTC
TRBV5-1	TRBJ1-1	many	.	CASSLVPTGPEAFF	TGCGCCAGCAGCTTGGTACCCACCGGCCCTGAAGCTTTCTTT
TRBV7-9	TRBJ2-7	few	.	CASSPNRGGSSYEQYF	TGTGCCAGCAGCCCCAACAGGGGGGGAAGCTCCTACGAGCAGTACTTC
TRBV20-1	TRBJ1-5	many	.	CSARDLRNQPQHF	TGCAGTGCTCGGGACCTGAGGAATCAGCCCCAGCATTTT